The 30 T cell receptor beta chains below all came from one sample that was sequenced in a study of shared clonotypes between healthy human individuals. Naive-designated CD8 cells lacked CD45RO, were positively enriched for CCR7, and omitted terminally differentiated effector memory CD45RA+ cells. Profiled with immunoSEQ multiplex PCR; TCRdb holds only in-frame clones, not every one. The sample includes some 2.1 million clones, about 95% of them seen just once. The material sequenced was naive CD8+ T cells sorted from blood. The receptors were sampled from a man in his late teens or twenties in good health.

The gene calls are TRBV30 and TRBJ1-4; D call uncertain. The CDR3 is made up of 10 amino acids. The V end was cut by 3 bases, the J end by 12 bases, with 8 bases between. Germline CDR1 is GTSNPN and CDR2 is SVGIG (reference sequence). Here the CDR3 DNA reads TGTGCCTGGAGCTCGGCAGAACTGTTTTTT. Translation: CAWSSAELFF.

This chain joins TRBV5-8 and TRBJ1-4; D unresolved. Germline V gene sequence: CDR1 SGHTS, CDR2 YDEGEE. V lost 1 base and J 5 bases, leaving 9 bases between the germline ends. The CDR3 loop spans 14 amino acids. CDR3 sequence (DNA): TGTGCCAGCAGCTTGCTCAGTACGAATGAAAAACTGTTTTTT. Translating gives CASSLLSTNEKLFF.

CDR3 amino acids: CASSSIGGGAETQYF. The CDR3 DNA sequence: TGTGCCAGCAGTTCCATAGGGGGGGGCGCGGAGACCCAGTACTTC. This rearrangement joins TRBV27 to TRBJ2-5, with TRBD2 as a possible D gene (7 bases). The CDR3 contains 15 residues. Germline CDR1 reads MNHEY; CDR2 reads SMNVEV (reference sequence). Trimming left V 4 bases short and J 5 bases short, with 17 bases between.

DNA for the CDR3: TGTGCCAGCAGTTTCCGAGGGCTGATGGACACTGAAGCTTTCTTT. It is translated as CASSFRGLMDTEAFF. This chain uses TRBV28 with TRBJ1-1, with D uncertain. The germline CDR1 and CDR2 sequences are MDHEN and SYDVKM. This CDR3 has 15 amino acids. Trimming removed 3 bases at V and 3 bases at J, with 14 bases between.

A remark on this clone: Other nucleotide sequences in the sample specify the same CDR3. The chain carries TRBV2 and TRBJ1-2; 7 nucleotides line up with TRBD1. From germline, CDR1 is SNHLY and CDR2 FYNNEI. CDR3 length: 12 residues. Trimming removed 8 bases from V and 3 bases from J; junction bases left unmatched: 3. As DNA, the CDR3 is TGTGCCAGCCTAACAGGGGACTATGGCTACACCTTC. Its translation is CASLTGDYGYTF.

The chain links TRBV1 to TRBJ2-7. TRBV1 is a pseudogene locus. The CDR3 sequence is 21 residues long. This CDR3 is CTSSQAPSGQEVLAGPYEQYF. Written as DNA, the CDR3 is TGCACCAGCAGCCAGGCGCCATCGGGACAGGAGGTTCTAGCGGGTCCCTACGAGCAGTACTTC.

About this clone: The same CDR3 is also encoded by other DNA sequences in this sample. The V gene is TRBV5-1, the J gene TRBJ1-1; D is ambiguous. V dropped 0 bases and J dropped 1 base, with 7 bases sitting between them. This CDR3 has 14 residues. Germline V gene lookup returns CDR1 SGHRS and CDR2 YFSETQ. The CDR3 DNA reads TGCGCCAGCAGCTTGGAAAGAGAGAACACTGAAGCTTTCTTT. The encoded protein is CASSLERENTEAFF.

Written as DNA, the CDR3 is TGTGCCAGCAGTTTATTAGACACCACAGATACGCAGTATTTT. The encoded protein is CASSLLDTTDTQYF. The genes are TRBV27 and TRBJ2-3; D not resolved. The germline gives CDR1 MNHEY, CDR2 SMNVEV (reference sequence). This CDR3 spans 14 amino acids. Trimming shortened V by 1 base and J by 2 bases, and 7 bases separated the two germline ends.

The rearrangement joins TRBV6-5 to TRBJ2-2, with 7 bases fitting TRBD1. In germline, CDR1 is MNHEY, CDR2 SVGAGI. V lost 0 bases, J lost 5 bases, and 6 bases stayed unmatched. The CDR3 sequence is 16 residues long. CDR3 region: CASSYSSRGNTGELFF. The DNA for the CDR3 is TGTGCCAGCAGTTACTCGTCCAGGGGGAATACCGGGGAGCTGTTTTTT.

Turning to this clone: Other nucleotide sequences in the sample specify the same CDR3. V gene TRBV5-1 combines with J gene TRBJ2-7, with unresolved D. The CDR3 contains 13 residues. Germline lookup yields CDR1 SGHRS and CDR2 YFSETQ. V was cut by 2 bases and J by 3 bases, with 9 bases left in between. CDR3 in amino acids: CASSLAGVYEQYF. DNA for the CDR3: TGCGCCAGCAGCTTAGCTGGAGTCTACGAGCAGTACTTC.

Only one count was recorded for this clone. This chain joins TRBV2 and TRBJ2-7, with unresolved D. The CDR3 covers 13 residues. Trimming removed 1 base from V and 3 bases from J, with 7 bases in between. CDR1 SNHLY and CDR2 FYNNEI come from the germline V gene. In nucleotides, the CDR3 is TGTGCCAGCAGTGAAGTTGAGGTCTACGAGCAGTACTTC. Translated: CASSEVEVYEQYF.

This chain uses TRBV10-2 with TRBJ2-1; 8 nucleotides agree with TRBD1. The junction had 3 bases not matched to a gene; V was cut back by 3 bases and J by 5 bases. CDR1 and CDR2 from the germline V gene are WSHSY and SAAADI. The CDR3 spans 14 residues. CDR3 coding DNA: TGCGCCAGCAGTGACGGACAGGGAAACAATGAGCAGTTCTTC. Residues: CASSDGQGNNEQFF.

V and J are TRBV7-9 and TRBJ2-6; 14 positions agree with TRBD2. The CDR3 is made up of 19 amino acids. The V segment lost 5 bases and the J segment 3 bases; nucleotides outside the gene matches: 9. The germline V gene encodes CDR1 SEHNR and CDR2 FQNEAQ (reference sequence). The CDR3, as DNA: TGTGCCAGCAGCCTTGGGACTAGCGGGAGCTTATATGGGGCCAACGTCCTGACTTTC. Translated, it gives CASSLGTSGSLYGANVLTF.

A word on this clone: Other DNA sequences of this sample code for an identical CDR3. The rearrangement joins TRBV5-1 to TRBJ2-7; D not resolved. The CDR3 sequence is 13 residues long. Trimming shortened V by 2 bases and J by 2 bases, and 8 bases separated the two germline ends. From germline, CDR1 is SGHRS and CDR2 YFSETQ. The CDR3 DNA follows: TGCGCCAGCAGCTTAACGGTGACCTACGAGCAGTACTTC. Its protein is CASSLTVTYEQYF.

The chain recombines TRBV13 with TRBJ1-2, with D possibly TRBD1 on 5 matching bases. The germline V gene has CDR1 PRHDT and CDR2 FYEKMQ (reference sequence). The V gene lost 5 bases and the J gene lost 3 bases, with 19 bases spanning the gap. CDR3 length equals 16 residues. The CDR3 DNA is TGTGCCAGCAGCCCTACCTCAGGACCGGGGGACTATGGCTACACCTTC. Translated: CASSPTSGPGDYGYTF.

V gene TRBV7-9 combines with J gene TRBJ1-4, with D perhaps matching TRBD1 (6 bases). Between the trimmed V and J ends, which lost 3 bases and 5 bases, there was a span of 10 bases. The CDR3 loop spans 14 amino acids. Germline V gene sequence: CDR1 SEHNR, CDR2 FQNEAQ (reference sequence). CDR3 protein: CASSFQGHNEKLFF. CDR3 coding DNA: TGTGCCAGCAGCTTCCAGGGACACAATGAAAAACTGTTTTTT.

This chain uses TRBV29-1 with TRBJ2-7; D perhaps matches TRBD1 (6 bases). Trimming took off 2 bases at V and 7 bases at J, with 12 bases between the two ends. The CDR3 spans 12 residues. CDR1 is SQVTM and CDR2 is ANQGSEA in the germline V gene. CDR3 nucleotides: TGCAGCGTTGAAATGGGGGCGCGGGAGCAGTACTTC. Translation: CSVEMGAREQYF.

In regard to this clone: The limits of the CDR3 on the DNA are not certain, so only TCRdb's listed CDR3 is given. The gene calls are TRBV7-8 and TRBJ2-1. The CDR3 numbers 15 amino acids, ends counted. Germline V lookup: CDR1 SGHVS, CDR2 FQNEAQ. The CDR3 loop reads CASSFGAGSYNEQFF.

The chain combines TRBV5-6 with TRBJ2-7; D is perhaps TRBD1 or TRBD2 (5 bases each). Germline CDR1 reads SGHDT; CDR2 reads YYEEEE. V dropped 5 bases and J dropped 3 bases, with 12 bases sitting between them. The CDR3 runs 13 residues. CDR3 sequence reads: CASSWGSYYEQYF. The CDR3 nucleotides read TGTGCCAGCAGTTGGGGGAGTTACTACGAGCAGTACTTC.

The chain has TRBV7-9 and TRBJ2-7; 8 bases fit TRBD1. Losses at the gene ends were 0 bases for V and 7 bases for J; bases not matched to a gene: 2. The CDR3 has 13 amino acids. CDR1 is SEHNR, CDR2 FQNEAQ, per germline (reference sequence). CDR3: CASSLAGQDEQYF. The CDR3 DNA follows: TGTGCCAGCAGCTTAGCGGGACAGGATGAGCAGTACTTC.

This clone was picked up one time. V gene TRBV27 combines with J gene TRBJ2-1; D uncertain. Germline values: CDR1 MNHEY, CDR2 SMNVEV (reference sequence). The CDR3 is made up of 16 amino acids. The V and J ends lost 2 bases and 0 bases respectively, with 11 bases between them. Written as DNA, the CDR3 is TGTGCCAGCAGTTTAGGCGGAGACCCCTCCTACAATGAGCAGTTCTTC. Translation: CASSLGGDPSYNEQFF.

This clone was picked up one time. The rearrangement joins TRBV16 to TRBJ2-7, with D possibly matching TRBD1 (5 bases). With 3 bases removed from V and 0 bases from J, the gap between germline ends came to 9 bases. CDR3 length: 14 residues. Germline values: CDR1 KGHSY, CDR2 FQNENV. The CDR3: CASSHLDSSYEQYF. DNA for the CDR3: TGTGCCAGCAGCCATCTCGACAGCTCCTACGAGCAGTACTTC.

The chain recombines TRBV7-9 with TRBJ1-1, with 7 nucleotides matching TRBD1. The V gene's germline CDR1 is SEHNR and CDR2 FQNEAQ (reference sequence). V gave up 10 bases and J gave up 4 bases; unmatched junction bases: 6. The CDR3 length is 12 residues. The CDR3 bases are TGTGCCATCGACAGGGCGAGCACTGAAGCTTTCTTT. As protein: CAIDRASTEAFF.

V gene TRBV10-3 combines with J gene TRBJ2-1; 9 bases are shared with TRBD2. CDR1 ENHRY and CDR2 SYGVKD come from the germline V gene. The ends lost 2 bases at V and 0 bases at J; junction bases unmatched: 14. The CDR3 loop spans 20 amino acids. The CDR3 sequence: CAISEGLLASGEYSYNEQFF. The CDR3 DNA reads TGTGCCATCAGTGAGGGGTTGCTTGCTAGCGGGGAGTACTCCTACAATGAGCAGTTCTTC.

The rearrangement uses TRBV28 and TRBJ1-5, with TRBD1 as a possible D gene (6 bases). The CDR3 consists of 15 residues. Trimming removed 7 bases from V and 1 base from J, with 14 bases in between. Germline lookup yields CDR1 MDHEN and CDR2 SYDVKM. The CDR3 coding sequence is TGTGCCAGCACCCCACAGGGTCTGAGCAATCAGCCCCAGCATTTT. It is translated as CASTPQGLSNQPQHF.

This clone came up once. The J gene is TRBJ1-4, the V gene TRBV6-6; 7 bases are a match to TRBD1. The V segment lost 5 bases and the J segment 13 bases; nucleotides outside the gene matches: 10. The CDR3 spans 13 residues. Germline assignment: CDR1 MNHNY and CDR2 SVGAGI (reference sequence). CDR3: CASSGDSPLRLFF. CDR3 DNA: TGTGCCAGCAGTGGGGACAGCCCCTTAAGACTGTTTTTT.

V gene TRBV9 combines with J gene TRBJ1-2; TRBD1 is a possible D gene (5 bases). Trimming shortened V by 4 bases and J by 1 base, and 17 bases separated the two germline ends. This CDR3 contains 16 residues. Germline CDR1 SGDLS, CDR2 YYNGEE. The CDR3 sequence: CASSPRDGTDNYGYTF. The CDR3 coding sequence is TGTGCCAGCAGCCCCAGGGATGGGACGGATAACTATGGCTACACCTTC.

J is TRBJ2-5 and V is TRBV1; the table's D call TRBD2 went unverified against the DNA. TRBV1 is classified as a pseudogene. This CDR3 has 16 residues. The CDR3 sequence is CTSSSPGLAAGETQYF. The CDR3 DNA is TGCACCAGCAGCTCTCCGGGACTAGCAGCGGGGGAGACCCAGTACTTC.

V and J are TRBV7-9 and TRBJ2-1; 13 positions agree with TRBD2. CDR1 is SEHNR and CDR2 is FQNEAQ in the germline V gene (reference sequence). The CDR3 loop spans 15 amino acids. V lost 4 bases to trimming and J lost 5 bases; unmatched junction nucleotides: 2. CDR3 in amino acids: CASSSGLAGNNEQFF. CDR3 coding DNA: TGTGCCAGCAGCTCGGGACTAGCGGGGAACAATGAGCAGTTCTTC.

The chain uses TRBV25-1 and TRBJ2-3, with D perhaps given as TRBD1 or TRBD2 (5 bases each). Germline V CDR1 and CDR2: MGHDK, SYGVNS. Trimming cost V 4 bases and J 2 bases, with 13 bases left between them. This CDR3 is built from 15 residues. CDR3 residues: CASSARDGYTDTQYF. The CDR3 nucleotides read TGTGCCAGCAGTGCCCGGGACGGGTACACAGATACGCAGTATTTT. Based on the CDR3 plus reference TRBV25-1 and TRBJ2-3, the full variable domain is EADIYQTPRYLVIGTGKKITLECSQTMGHDKMYWYQQDPGMELHLIHYSYGVNSTEKGDLSSESTVSRIRTEHFPLTLESARPSHTSQYLCASSARDGYTDTQYFGPGTRLTVL.